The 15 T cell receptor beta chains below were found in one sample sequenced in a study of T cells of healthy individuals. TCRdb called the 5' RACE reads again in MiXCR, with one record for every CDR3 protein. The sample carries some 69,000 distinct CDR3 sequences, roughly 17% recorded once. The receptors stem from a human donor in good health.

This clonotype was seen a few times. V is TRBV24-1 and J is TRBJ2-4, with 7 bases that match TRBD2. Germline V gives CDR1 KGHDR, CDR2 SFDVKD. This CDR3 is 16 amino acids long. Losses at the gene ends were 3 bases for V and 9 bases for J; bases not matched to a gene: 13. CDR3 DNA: TGTGCCACCAGTGATCCTCTACCGGGACTAAGGTTCATTCAGTACTTC. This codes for CATSDPLPGLRFIQYF.

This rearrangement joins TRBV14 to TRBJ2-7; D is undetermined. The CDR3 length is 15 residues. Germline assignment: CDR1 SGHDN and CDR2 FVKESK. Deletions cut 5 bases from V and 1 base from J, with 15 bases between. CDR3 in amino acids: CASSLWGLGSYEQYF. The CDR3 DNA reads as TGTGCCAGCAGCTTATGGGGTCTAGGGTCCTACGAGCAGTACTTC.

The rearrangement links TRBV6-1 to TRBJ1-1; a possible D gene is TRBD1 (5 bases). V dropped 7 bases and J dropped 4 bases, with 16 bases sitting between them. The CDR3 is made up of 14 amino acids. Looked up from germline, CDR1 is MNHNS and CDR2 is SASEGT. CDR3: CASNLDVGTTEAFF. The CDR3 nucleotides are TGTGCCAGCAACTTAGACGTGGGGACCACTGAAGCTTTCTTT.

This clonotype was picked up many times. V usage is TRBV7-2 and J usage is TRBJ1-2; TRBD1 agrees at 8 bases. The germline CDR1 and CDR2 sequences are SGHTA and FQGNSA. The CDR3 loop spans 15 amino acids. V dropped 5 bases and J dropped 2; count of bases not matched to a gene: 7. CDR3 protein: CASSTRTGYNYGYTF. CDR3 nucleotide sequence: TGTGCCAGCAGCACCCGGACAGGGTACAACTATGGCTACACCTTC.

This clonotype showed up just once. CDR3 residues: CSARGGSGILSYEQYF. The CDR3 region has the DNA TGCAGTGCTAGAGGAGGTAGCGGGATATTATCCTACGAGCAGTACTTC. The chain carries TRBV20-1 and TRBJ2-7; 8 bases fit TRBD2. In germline, CDR1 is DFQATT, CDR2 SNEGSKA (reference sequence). The CDR3 consists of 16 residues. Trimming took 1 base from V and 1 from J; bases not matched to a gene: 9.

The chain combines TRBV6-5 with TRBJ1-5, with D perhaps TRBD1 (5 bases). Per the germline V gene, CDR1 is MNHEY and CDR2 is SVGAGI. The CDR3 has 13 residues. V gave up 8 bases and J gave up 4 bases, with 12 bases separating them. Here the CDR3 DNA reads TGTGCCAGCGCGGGCAGGGATAATCAGCCCCAGCATTTT. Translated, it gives CASAGRDNQPQHF.

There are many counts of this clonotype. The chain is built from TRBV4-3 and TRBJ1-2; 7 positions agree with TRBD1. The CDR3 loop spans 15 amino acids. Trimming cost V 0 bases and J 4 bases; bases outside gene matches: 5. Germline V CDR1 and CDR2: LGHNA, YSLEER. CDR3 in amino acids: CASSQDMGQTYGYTF. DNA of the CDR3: TGCGCCAGCAGCCAAGATATGGGACAGACCTATGGCTACACCTTC.

The CDR3 nucleotides are TGTGCCAGCGCCCGGGACAGCTCCTATAATTCACCCCTCCACTTT. Translating it yields CASARDSSYNSPLHF. The chain couples TRBV5-6 to TRBJ1-6; 7 bases agree with TRBD1. Germline V gene lookup returns CDR1 SGHDT and CDR2 YYEEEE. This CDR3 is 15 amino acids long. V was clipped by 7 bases and J by 0 bases; unmatched bases: 4.

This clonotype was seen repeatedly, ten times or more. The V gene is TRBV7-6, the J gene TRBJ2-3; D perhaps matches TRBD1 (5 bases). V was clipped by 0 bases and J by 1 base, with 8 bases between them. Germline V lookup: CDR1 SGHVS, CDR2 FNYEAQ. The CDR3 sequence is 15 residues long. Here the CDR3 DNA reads TGTGCCAGCAGCTTAGCGGTGACAGGCACAGATACGCAGTATTTT. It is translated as CASSLAVTGTDTQYF.

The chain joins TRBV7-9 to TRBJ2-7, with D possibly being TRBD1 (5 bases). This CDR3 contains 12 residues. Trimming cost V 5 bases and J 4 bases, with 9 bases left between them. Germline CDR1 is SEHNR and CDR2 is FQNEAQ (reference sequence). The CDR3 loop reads CASSDDSYEQYF. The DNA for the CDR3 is TGTGCCAGCAGCGACGACAGTTACGAGCAGTACTTC.

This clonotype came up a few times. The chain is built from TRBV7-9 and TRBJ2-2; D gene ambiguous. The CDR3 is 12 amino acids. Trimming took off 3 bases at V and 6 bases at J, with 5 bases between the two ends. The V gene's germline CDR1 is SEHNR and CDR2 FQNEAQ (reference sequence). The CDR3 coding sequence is TGTGCCAGCAGCTTTATCTCCGGGGAGCTGTTTTTT. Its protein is CASSFISGELFF.

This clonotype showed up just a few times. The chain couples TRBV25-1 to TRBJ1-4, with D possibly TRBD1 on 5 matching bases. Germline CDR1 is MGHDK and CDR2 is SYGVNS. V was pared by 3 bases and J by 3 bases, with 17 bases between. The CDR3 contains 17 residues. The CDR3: CASSEARGGAANEKLFF. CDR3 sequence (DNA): TGTGCCAGCAGTGAGGCACGTGGCGGGGCGGCTAATGAAAAACTGTTTTTT.

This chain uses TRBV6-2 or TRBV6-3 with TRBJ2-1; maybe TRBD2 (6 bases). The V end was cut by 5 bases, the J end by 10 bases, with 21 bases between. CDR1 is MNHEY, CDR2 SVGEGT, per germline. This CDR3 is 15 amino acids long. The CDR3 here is CASSTQKEGPREQFF. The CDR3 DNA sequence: TGTGCCAGCAGTACCCAGAAGGAGGGCCCCAGGGAGCAGTTCTTC.

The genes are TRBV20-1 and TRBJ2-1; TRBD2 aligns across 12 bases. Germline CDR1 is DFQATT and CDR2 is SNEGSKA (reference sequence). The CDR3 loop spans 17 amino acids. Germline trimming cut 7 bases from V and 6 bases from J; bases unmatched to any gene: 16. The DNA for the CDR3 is TGCAGTGGAGTAGGACTAGCGGGGCTTCTTTTGCTCAATGAGCAGTTCTTC. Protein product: CSGVGLAGLLLLNEQFF.

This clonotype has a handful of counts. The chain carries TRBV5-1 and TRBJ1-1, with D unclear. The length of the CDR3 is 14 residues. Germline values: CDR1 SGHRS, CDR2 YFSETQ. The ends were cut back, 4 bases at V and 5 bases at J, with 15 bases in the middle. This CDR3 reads CASSTTMGRTEAFF. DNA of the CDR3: TGCGCCAGCAGCACGACAATGGGTCGGACTGAAGCTTTCTTT.